This TCR beta chain was captured in a study of glioma-infiltrating T cells. Trimming left V 3 bases short and J 3 bases short, with 7 bases between. This CDR3 region has 13 residues. This clonotype was counted many times. TCR alpha and beta CDR3 regions were amplified from RNA using iRepertoire nested multiplex PCR. TCRdb re-called the multiplex PCR reads through MiXCR, storing one row per CDR3 protein. The repertoire holds roughly 100,000 distinct CDR3 sequences, with around 29% as singletons. The V gene is TRBV12-3 or TRBV12-4, the J gene TRBJ2-3; D remains unclear. Specimen: glioma tissue, nonneoplastic brain tissue, or PBMCs (not recorded which). This TCR was sampled from a human donor with low-grade glioma or glioblastoma, undergoing nonglioma brain surgery, or in good health (not recorded which). The DNA for the CDR3 is TGTGCCAGCAGTTTGTACAAAACAGATACGCAGTATTTT. This sequence encodes CASSLYKTDTQYF.